This T cell receptor beta chain was obtained from a study of shared clonotypes between healthy human individuals. CDR1 is SGHAT and CDR2 is FQNNGV in the germline V gene. J lost 0 bases, V lost 2 bases, and 7 bases had no gene match. The CDR3 runs 18 residues. Study outcomes and limitations: Larger estimated richness was generally recorded for naive subsets relative to memory subsets.

Concerning this clone: What it recognizes is unknown.

CD4+ cells yielded CD45RA+ naive and CD45RA-negative memory subsets. The method was immunoSEQ multiplex PCR; TCRdb's version includes in-frame clones alone and lacks a portion of them. This table holds a few million clones, more than 90% found once. The receptor was isolated from a man aged 18 to 30 in good health. The chain employs TRBV11-2 and TRBJ2-6; 7 bases are shared with TRBD2. Sequenced material: naive CD4+ T cells sorted from blood. Regarding subset: CD45RA+ positively selected. The CDR3 is CASSLTAGVRSGANVLTF. The CDR3 nucleotides read TGTGCCAGCAGCTTAACGGCGGGAGTCCGCTCTGGGGCCAACGTCCTGACTTTC. Full variable domain (missing parts from reference TRBV11-2 and TRBJ2-6): EAGVAQSPRYKIIEKRQSVAFWCNPISGHATLYWYQQILGQGPKLLIQFQNNGVVDDSQLPKDRFSAERLKGVDSTLKIQPAKLEDSAVYLCASSLTAGVRSGANVLTFGAGSRLTVL.